The present entry profiles one T cell receptor beta chain with its context. Its antigen remains unidentified. These data belong to a study of post-analysis software for immune sequencing data. Unique molecular identifiers featured in each of the TCR beta cDNA libraries. Between roughly 1 and 11 million T cells gave rise to some 450,000 cDNA molecules. TCRdb ran MiXCR on the PCR reads and lists one entry per CDR3 protein. The sample shows approximately 770,000 distinct CDR3 sequences, approximately 44% of them seen only once. Findings and limits, study-wide: Those with multiple sclerosis, the patient group, showed significantly lower normalized Chao1 diversity than controls. Under the F measure, samples that were prepared in one batch clustered strongly together. Controls showed lower frequencies than patients for five TRBV segments, and TRBV5-6, TRBV5-1 and TRBV20-1 were among these.

The CDR3 consists of 17 residues. The V gene's germline CDR1 is MNHEY and CDR2 SVGAGI. V lost 0 bases, J lost 4 bases, and 8 bases stayed unmatched. Sequencing used blood. The source of this sequence is a girl aged 10-17 years with multiple sclerosis. The V and J genes are TRBV6-5 and TRBJ2-2; TRBD2 matches 7 bases. The CDR3 reads CASSYSLGSGGTGELFF. The CDR3 DNA sequence: TGTGCCAGCAGTTACTCGCTCGGGTCGGGGGGCACCGGGGAGCTGTTTTTT.